This T cell receptor (beta chain) was sequenced during a study of ipilimumab plus nivolumab after autologous stem cell transplantation. Patients got ipilimumab 1 mg/kg beginning 14 to 28 days post-transplant. Germline trimming cut 2 bases from V and 5 bases from J; bases unmatched to any gene: 11. Germline assignment: CDR1 MGHRA and CDR2 YSYEKL. CDR3 length: 18 amino acids. TCRdb keeps only in-frame clones here, not all; method: immunoSEQ multiplex PCR. The sample has 20,000 to 30,000 clones; roughly 84% are singletons. Material: PBMCs, obtained in a trial of ipilimumab plus nivolumab as post-transplant consolidation. V gene TRBV4-1 combines with J gene TRBJ2-3, with TRBD1 matching 12 bases. The clonotype originates from a male donor with diffuse large B-cell lymphoma. The CDR3 nucleotides are TGCGCCAGCAGCCAACATCACCGGGGACAGGGGGCGGGAGATACGCAGTATTTT. This sequence encodes CASSQHHRGQGAGDTQYF.